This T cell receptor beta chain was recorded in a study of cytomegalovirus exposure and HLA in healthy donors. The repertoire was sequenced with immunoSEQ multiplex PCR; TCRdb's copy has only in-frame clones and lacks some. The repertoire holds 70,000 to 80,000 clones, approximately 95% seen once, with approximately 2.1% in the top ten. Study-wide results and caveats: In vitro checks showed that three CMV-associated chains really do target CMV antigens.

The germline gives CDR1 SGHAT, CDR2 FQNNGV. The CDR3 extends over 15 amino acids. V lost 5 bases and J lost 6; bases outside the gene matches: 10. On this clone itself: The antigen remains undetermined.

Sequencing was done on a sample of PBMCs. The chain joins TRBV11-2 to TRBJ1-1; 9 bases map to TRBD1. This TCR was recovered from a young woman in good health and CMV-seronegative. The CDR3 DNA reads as TGTGCCAGCAGCCGTCCCGGGACAGGGTCTGCTGAAGCTTTCTTT. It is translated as CASSRPGTGSAEAFF.